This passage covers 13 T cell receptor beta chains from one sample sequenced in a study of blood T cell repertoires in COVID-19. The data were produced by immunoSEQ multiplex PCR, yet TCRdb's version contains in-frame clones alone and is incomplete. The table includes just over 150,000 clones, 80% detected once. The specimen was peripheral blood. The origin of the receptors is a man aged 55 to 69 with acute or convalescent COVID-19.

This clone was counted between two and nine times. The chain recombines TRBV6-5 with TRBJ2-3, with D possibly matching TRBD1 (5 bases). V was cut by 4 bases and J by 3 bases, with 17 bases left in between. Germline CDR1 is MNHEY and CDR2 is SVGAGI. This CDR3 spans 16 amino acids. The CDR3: CASSSSRVWGTDTQYF. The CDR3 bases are TGTGCCAGCAGTTCCAGCAGGGTGTGGGGAACAGATACGCAGTATTTT.

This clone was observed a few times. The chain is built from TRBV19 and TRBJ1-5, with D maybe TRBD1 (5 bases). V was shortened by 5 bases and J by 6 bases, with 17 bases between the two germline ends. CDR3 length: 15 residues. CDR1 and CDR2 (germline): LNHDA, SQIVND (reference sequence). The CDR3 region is CASSPLTALRQPQHF. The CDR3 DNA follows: TGTGCCAGTAGTCCCTTGACAGCACTGCGTCAGCCCCAGCATTTT.

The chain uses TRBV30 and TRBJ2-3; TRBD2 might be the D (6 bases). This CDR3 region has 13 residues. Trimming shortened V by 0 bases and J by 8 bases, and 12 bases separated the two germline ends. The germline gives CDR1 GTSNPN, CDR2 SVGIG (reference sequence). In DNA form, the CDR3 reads TGTGCCTGGAGTGTAGGGCACGGGGGTACGCAGTATTTT. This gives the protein CAWSVGHGGTQYF.

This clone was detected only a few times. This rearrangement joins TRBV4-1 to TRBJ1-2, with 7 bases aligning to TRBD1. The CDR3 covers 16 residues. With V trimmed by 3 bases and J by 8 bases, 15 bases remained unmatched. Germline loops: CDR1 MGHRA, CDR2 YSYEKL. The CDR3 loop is CASSQATGGGEEGYTF. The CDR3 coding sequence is TGCGCCAGCAGCCAGGCGACTGGAGGGGGCGAGGAAGGCTACACCTTC.

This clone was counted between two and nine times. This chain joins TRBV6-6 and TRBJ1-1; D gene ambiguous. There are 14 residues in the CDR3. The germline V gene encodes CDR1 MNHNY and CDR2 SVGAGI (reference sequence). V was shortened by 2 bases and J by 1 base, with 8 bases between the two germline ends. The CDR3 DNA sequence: TGTGCCAGCAGTTACCAGGCCACGAACACTGAAGCTTTCTTT. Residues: CASSYQATNTEAFF.

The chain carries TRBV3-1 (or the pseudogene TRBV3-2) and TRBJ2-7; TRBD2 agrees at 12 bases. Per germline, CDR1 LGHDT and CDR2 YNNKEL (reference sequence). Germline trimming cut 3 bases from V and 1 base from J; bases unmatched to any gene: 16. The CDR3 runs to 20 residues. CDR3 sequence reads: CASSHLTSGSPPFQSYEQYF. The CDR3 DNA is TGTGCCAGCAGCCACCTGACTAGCGGGAGTCCCCCTTTCCAATCCTACGAGCAGTACTTC.

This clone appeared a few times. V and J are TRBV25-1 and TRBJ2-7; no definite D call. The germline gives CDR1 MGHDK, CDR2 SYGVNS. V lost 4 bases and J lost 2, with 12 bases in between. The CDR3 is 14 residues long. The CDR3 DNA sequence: TGTGCCAGCAGTGGCGATGCACTAACCTACGAGCAGTACTTC. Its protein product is CASSGDALTYEQYF.

Here the CDR3 DNA reads TGTGCCAGCAGTCATACAGGGGGATCCTACGAGCAGTACTTC. Translated: CASSHTGGSYEQYF. The chain is built from TRBV5-4 and TRBJ2-7; 8 bases line up with TRBD1. Germline values: CDR1 SGHNT, CDR2 YYREEE (reference sequence). The CDR3 is 14 amino acids. V lost 5 bases and J lost 1; bases outside the gene matches: 5. The full variable domain, its missing parts supplied by reference TRBV5-4 and TRBJ2-7, is ETGVTQSPTHLIKTRGQQVTLRCSSQSGHNTVSWYQQALGQGPQFIFQYYREEENGRGNFPPRFSGLQFPNYSSELNVNALELDDSALYLCASSHTGGSYEQYFGPGTRLTVT.

CDR3 amino acids: CASSAREGHNEQFF. The DNA of the CDR3 is TGTGCCAGCAGTGCCCGGGAGGGACACAATGAGCAGTTCTTC. The chain links TRBV2 to TRBJ2-1; 8 positions match TRBD2. The CDR3 length is 14 residues. The V segment lost 4 bases and the J segment 5 bases; nucleotides outside the gene matches: 4. Germline lookup yields CDR1 SNHLY and CDR2 FYNNEI.

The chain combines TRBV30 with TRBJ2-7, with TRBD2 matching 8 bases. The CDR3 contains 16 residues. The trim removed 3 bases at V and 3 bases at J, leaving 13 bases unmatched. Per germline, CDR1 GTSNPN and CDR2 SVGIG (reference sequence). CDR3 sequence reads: CAWRGQSGSSFYEQYF. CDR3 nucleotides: TGTGCCTGGAGGGGCCAGAGCGGGAGTTCCTTCTACGAGCAGTACTTC.

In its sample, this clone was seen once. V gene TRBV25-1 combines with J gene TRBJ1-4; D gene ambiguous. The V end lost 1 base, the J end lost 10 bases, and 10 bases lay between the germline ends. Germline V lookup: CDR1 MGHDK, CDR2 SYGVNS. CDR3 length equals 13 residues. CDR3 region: CASSESDKPKLFF. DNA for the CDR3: TGTGCCAGCAGTGAATCCGACAAACCAAAACTGTTTTTT. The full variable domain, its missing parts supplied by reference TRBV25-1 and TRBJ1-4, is EADIYQTPRYLVIGTGKKITLECSQTMGHDKMYWYQQDPGMELHLIHYSYGVNSTEKGDLSSESTVSRIRTEHFPLTLESARPSHTSQYLCASSESDKPKLFFGSGTQLSVL.

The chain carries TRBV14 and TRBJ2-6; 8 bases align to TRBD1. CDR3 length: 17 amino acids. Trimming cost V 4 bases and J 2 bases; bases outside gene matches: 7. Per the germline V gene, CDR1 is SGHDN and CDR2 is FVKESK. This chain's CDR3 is CASSPRTGPAGANVLTF. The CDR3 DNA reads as TGTGCCAGCAGCCCCCGGACAGGGCCGGCTGGGGCCAACGTCCTGACTTTC.

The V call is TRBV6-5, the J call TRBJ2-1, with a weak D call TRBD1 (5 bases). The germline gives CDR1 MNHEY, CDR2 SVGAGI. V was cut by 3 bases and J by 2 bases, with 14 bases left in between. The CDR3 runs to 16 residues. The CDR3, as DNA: TGTGCCAGCAGTTATAATCCAGGGAACCCCTACAATGAGCAGTTCTTC. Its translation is CASSYNPGNPYNEQFF.